This T cell receptor (beta chain) is drawn from a study of regulatory T cells in long-lasting Graves disease (dated by TCRdb to the early 2020s). General notes on the study: Antithyroid drugs had been taken for less than 3 months by newly diagnosed Graves' disease patients. A total of roughly 35 samples were covered by TCR sequencing, comprising some 13 persistent and around 20 newly diagnosed Graves' disease patients. Persistent Graves' disease patients were compared with newly diagnosed Graves' disease patients by peripheral blood TCR sequencing and RNA sequencing. The study took place in China and was registered as a clinical trial.

Taken with the paper, the label for time point translates to: newly diagnosed GD, antithyroid drugs for less than 3 months. For both TCR sequencing and RNA sequencing, RNA was extracted from PBMCs using TRIzol. The diagnosis of Graves' disease was made according to American Thyroid Association guidelines. Recruitment of patients was carried out at an endocrinology department in Xi'an, China. Each patient gave about 9.1 milliliters of peripheral blood, collected in an EDTA anticoagulant tube. PBMCs were isolated by Ficoll Paque Plus density gradient separation without further T cell sorting. RNA quality was checked with an Agilent 2100 Bioanalyzer and agarose gel, and concentration with a NanoDrop 2000. This clonotype was counted ten times or more. Its antigen specificity is not known. Per-base qualities were not stored, and no clone one base away is much larger. CDR1 and CDR2 are read off the germline V gene as MDHEN and SYDVKM. The CDR3 runs 18 amino acids, cysteine and phenylalanine included. The only DNA kept is the CDR3, 54 bases in frame from the first base.

General study outcomes and caveats: The small sample size was acknowledged by the authors as a limitation that may reduce accuracy. Patients with persistent disease shared more public clonotypes (about 2,700) than newly diagnosed patients did (around 930). Preferential use of TRBV28, TRBJ1-2 and TRBJ2-5 was observed in persistent disease, whereas TRBV20-1 and TRBJ2-1 were favored in newly diagnosed disease. Only peripheral blood was studied, because thyroid tissue, the primary lesion, was inaccessible. Compared with newly diagnosed patients, persistent Graves' disease patients had lower TCR Shannon entropy and fewer highly expanded clones, which suggests clonal expansion. Only the TCR beta chain was sequenced and analyzed.

The method behind the library was multiplex PCR. Sequencing instrument: Illumina HiSeq 4000. iRepertoire HTBI primers and Arm-PCR amplification of CDR3 regions were used to construct TCR beta libraries. Before sequencing, the PCR products underwent gel purification. The study's processing was this. Across samples, 55 to 80 TRBV and 13 to 15 TRBJ segments were identified and used for gene usage analysis of CDR3 amino acid clonotypes. Filtered high-quality paired reads were merged into contigs using COPE and FqMerger. BLAST was used to align contigs to IMGT TRBV, TRBD and TRBJ reference genes, with CDR3 defined following IMGT. Clonotypes above 0.1% frequency were classified as highly expanded clones. Repertoire diversity was measured by Shannon entropy, and V-J evenness by the Gini coefficient. A clonotype was considered public if more than one individual shared it. TCRdb took the public reads, trimmed them with fastp at Q25, ran MiXCR for clone calling and kept in-frame beta chains. Rows matching on CDR3 protein sequence are summarized as one entry with the most common DNA and genes. These V and J calls rely on TCRdb rather than the paper's analysis. Present in this sample are about 220,000 distinct CDR3 sequences, approximately 18% of which were seen just once. Approximately 12% of the sample lies in the top ten.

This same sample was also part of a study on T cells in Graves' hyperthyroidism and ophthalmopathy. As noted in the second study: Stable Graves' hyperthyroidism was defined as the absence of progression to ophthalmopathy over 18 months of follow-up. Hyperthyroidism patients were newly diagnosed, with disease duration under 2 months, and aged 18 to 65 years. The study excluded patients with uncontrolled infections, other autoimmune diseases, pregnancy or lactation. Diagnoses were based on clinical symptoms, serum thyroxine and TRAb, thyroid ultrasound and orbital computed tomography. The first round of RT-PCR for the TCR CDR3 was performed with the HTBI primer set and the Qiagen OneStep RT-PCR kit. Most expanded thyroid clonotypes (frequency above 0.001) were also detected in blood, suggesting blood repertoires may reflect thyroid immune responses. A 13 V-J signature model separated ophthalmopathy from stable hyperthyroidism, with around 90% sensitivity and about 81% specificity in cross-validation and 80%/75% in testing. In validation, progression to ophthalmopathy was predicted by the model with about 70% sensitivity and around 75% specificity, a median of approximately 7.1 months before onset. A discovery cohort of about a hundred patients, 43 with Graves' ophthalmopathy and roughly 59 with stable Graves' hyperthyroidism, was used to find distinguishing TCR V-J signatures. Prospective prediction of ophthalmopathy was tested in an independent validation cohort of 18 hyperthyroidism patients and approximately 17 patients who later progressed to ophthalmopathy. The approximately 98 discovery patients were randomly divided into training and test sets at a 7:3 ratio. In six Graves' hyperthyroidism patients, the study also compared T-cell repertoires from thyroid tissue with T-cell repertoires from blood. Once sampling was done, hyperthyroidism patients were given methimazole at a starting dose of 30 mg daily, whereas ophthalmopathy patients were given high-dose intravenous methylprednisolone. A second multiplex PCR round built the libraries, followed by size selection and purification. The libraries were sequenced on an Illumina HiSeq2000 using paired-end 100 bp reads. SOAPnuke was used to process the raw data, with reads discarded if the reads contained adapters or uncalled bases, had a mean Phred below 15, or lacked an exact constant-primer or identifier match. High-quality paired reads were merged with COPE v1.2.5, and unique nucleotide sequences were defined as clonotypes. MiTCR v1.1 was used to align clonotypes to the IMGT TRBV, TRBD and TRBJ reference segments. The analysis was restricted to V-J combinations with a frequency above 0.0001, which together covered around 99% of the repertoires. The TCS score was defined as F50 (clonal expansion) divided by E x V (chaos), with BLOSUM62-based TCRdist calculated between CDR3 peptides within each V-J. Welch's t-statistics and random forest reduced around 520 V-J features to 13, which were used in a naive Bayes classifier (R e1071). No statistical method was used to fix the sample size in advance, and group allocation was not hidden from the investigators. According to the paper, TCR Vbeta CDR3 sequencing was carried out on over 130 peripheral blood samples, which came from fewer than 50 ophthalmopathy, around 75 hyperthyroidism and approximately 17 progressor patients.

The sequence was obtained from a woman aged 25 to 45 with Graves disease. Donor details come from another sample of the same person, matched by shared clones. The V gene is TRBV28 and the J gene is TRBJ2-7, with 11 middle bases fitting TRBD2. The J call could be wrong; TRBJ2-1 is a better fit for the DNA end. Specimen: peripheral blood mononuclear cells (PBMCs), collected at new diagnosis, from a patient treated with antithyroid drugs. The CDR3 protein is CASSPPGWLAGGWNEQFF. The nucleotide sequence reads TGTGCCAGCAGCCCCCCGGGCTGGCTAGCGGGAGGTTGGAATGAGCAGTTCTTC.